This is a list of T cell receptor beta chains from one sample in a study of regulatory T cells in long-lasting Graves disease. TCRdb recomputed calls from the multiplex PCR reads with MiXCR, one row per CDR3 protein. The repertoire holds around 400,000 distinct CDR3 sequences, with 12% as singletons. These data were also reused for a study on T cells in Graves' hyperthyroidism and ophthalmopathy.

The material was peripheral blood mononuclear cells (PBMCs), obtained at new diagnosis, from a patient treated with antithyroid drugs. Every receptor here comes from a woman under 30 with Graves disease. Both conserved end residues are part of each CDR3. Only part of the rows carry a size: once, few, many, or a class if the clone is expanded.

J: TRBJ1-1; length: 13; V: TRBV5-1; size: many; CDR3: CASSSGVHTEAFF
J: TRBJ1-3; length: 12; V: TRBV29-1; size: few; CDR3: CSVVPAGNTIYF
J: TRBJ1-1; length: 13; V: TRBV7-6; size: many; CDR3: CASRFDLGTEAFF
J: TRBJ2-1; length: 15; V: TRBV12-3/TRBV12-4; size: many; CDR3: CASSLGAGGVNEQFF
J: TRBJ2-1; length: 19; V: TRBV28; size: many; CDR3: CASSFSPGLDPIGRNEQFF
J: TRBJ2-7; length: 11; V: TRBV20-1; size: few; CDR3: CSARKDYEQYF
J: TRBJ2-7; length: 15; V: TRBV11-2; size: many; CDR3: CASSLSGTGGYEQYF
J: TRBJ1-5; length: 15; V: TRBV12-3/TRBV12-4; size: many; CDR3: CASSFAWDYNQPQHF
J: TRBJ2-1; length: 15; V: TRBV12-3/TRBV12-4; size: many; CDR3: CASSSRESLYNEQFF
J: TRBJ1-1; length: 16; V: TRBV11-1; size: .; CDR3: CASSPDRGQFYTEAFF
J: TRBJ2-3; length: 18; V: TRBV7-2; size: many; CDR3: CASSLQGGGSYSTDTQYF
J: TRBJ2-6; length: 16; V: TRBV2; size: many; CDR3: CASNGQGAGGANVLTF
J: TRBJ1-5; length: 12; V: TRBV28; size: many; CDR3: CASRSTGEPQHF
J: TRBJ2-1; length: 16; V: TRBV28; size: once; CDR3: CASSWGGGRSYNEQFF
J: TRBJ2-5; length: 13; V: TRBV7-9; size: few; CDR3: CASSPTGQETQYF
J: TRBJ1-1; length: 15; V: TRBV5-4; size: .; CDR3: CAGSSEAQGVSEAFF
J: TRBJ2-1; length: 15; V: TRBV10-3; size: many; CDR3: CATRFESGANNEQFF
J: TRBJ2-1; length: 15; V: TRBV7-2; size: many; CDR3: CASSLVGDSYNEQFF
J: TRBJ2-2; length: 15; V: TRBV24-1; size: few; CDR3: CATSGKGSNAGELFF
J: TRBJ2-2; length: 20; V: TRBV6-1; size: many; CDR3: CASSDLRLAGGLMYTGELFF
J: TRBJ2-2; length: 16; V: TRBV4-2; size: few; CDR3: CASSQDYEREYGELFF
J: TRBJ1-6; length: 13; V: TRBV28; size: many; CDR3: CASSLWSDSPLHF
J: TRBJ2-5; length: 17; V: TRBV20-1; size: many; CDR3: CSAREGTSGGPQGTQYF
J: TRBJ1-2; length: 13; V: TRBV5-4; size: .; CDR3: CASSLGLTGGYTF
J: TRBJ2-5; length: 17; V: TRBV20-1; size: many; CDR3: CSAREGTSGGPQETQYF
J: TRBJ2-5; length: 14; V: TRBV20-1; size: .; CDR3: CSARDSTGPETQYF
J: TRBJ2-6; length: 14; V: TRBV29-1; size: .; CDR3: CSVTGTAGANVLTF
J: TRBJ2-1; length: 18; V: TRBV7-9; size: few; CDR3: CASSRLTRTAAETNEQFF